A single sample is the source of the 18 T cell receptor beta chains below, sequenced in a study of CD8+CD57+ T cells in acquired aplastic anemia. Both TCR beta VDJ combination and CDR3 sequence profiling were carried out. Genomic DNA was the template for this profiling. TCRdb re-called the reads through MiXCR, storing one row per CDR3 protein. The table has tens of thousands of distinct CDR3 sequences, roughly three quarters seen once. The sequencing sample was made of sorted CD4+, CD8+, or CD8+CD57+ T cells (not recorded which) from PBMCs. The source is a human donor in good health, serving as a control.

This clonotype was detected a few times. The V and J genes are TRBV10-3 and TRBJ2-3; D not certain. V lost 4 bases, J lost 3 bases, and 8 bases lay in between. Germline V gives CDR1 ENHRY, CDR2 SYGVKD. CDR3 length equals 13 residues. The CDR3 loop is CAISAGGTDTQYF. The CDR3 DNA reads TGTGCCATCAGTGCCGGCGGTACAGATACGCAGTATTTT.

This clonotype was recorded only once. This rearrangement joins TRBV20-1 to TRBJ2-5, with D possibly matching TRBD2 (5 bases). Trimming stripped 3 bases from V and 5 bases from J, with 13 bases between. The germline gives CDR1 DFQATT, CDR2 SNEGSKA (reference sequence). CDR3 length: 13 residues. In nucleotides, the CDR3 is TGCAGTGCTAGGGGAGCGGCGTTTGAGACCCAGTACTTC. This sequence encodes CSARGAAFETQYF.

The rearrangement links TRBV25-1 to TRBJ1-6; TRBD1 agrees at 8 bases. J gave up 11 bases and V 4 bases, and 7 bases lay outside the gene matches. The CDR3 consists of 14 residues. In germline, CDR1 is MGHDK, CDR2 SYGVNS. CDR3 residues: CASSVGQGGTPLHF. The CDR3 coding sequence is TGTGCCAGCAGTGTCGGACAGGGTGGGACACCCCTCCACTTT.

The chain couples TRBV9 to TRBJ1-4; 8 nucleotides align to TRBD1. Per germline, CDR1 SGDLS and CDR2 YYNGEE. The CDR3 totals 15 residues. Losses at the gene ends were 3 bases for V and 5 bases for J; bases not matched to a gene: 6. The CDR3 DNA sequence: TGTGCCAGCAGCGGTGGCCAGGGGGCGAATGAAAAACTGTTTTTT. Protein: CASSGGQGANEKLFF.

Concerning this clonotype: Sequence at one end of the junction differs from germline and may be a read error. This chain joins TRBV7-8 and TRBJ1-1; 7 bases line up with TRBD1. This CDR3 comprises 13 residues. In germline, CDR1 is SGHVS, CDR2 FQNEAQ. The CDR3 spells CAGSFQGGTEAFF. In nucleotides, the CDR3 is TGTGCTGGCAGCTTTCAGGGGGGCACTGAAGCTTTTTTT.

The table lists this clonotype with a count of one. The rearrangement links TRBV7-9 to TRBJ2-3; D gene unclear. Trimming shortened V by 8 bases and J by 3 bases, and 15 bases separated the two germline ends. Looked up from germline, CDR1 is SEHNR and CDR2 is FQNEAQ (reference sequence). This CDR3 spans 14 amino acids. DNA of the CDR3: TGTGCCAGCGGTCCCCCCTTCAAGACAGATACGCAGTATTTT. Encoded protein: CASGPPFKTDTQYF.

The chain is built from TRBV19 and TRBJ2-3; D call uncertain. This CDR3 is built from 15 residues. V shed 4 bases and J shed 2 bases, with 13 bases lying between them. In germline, CDR1 is LNHDA, CDR2 SQIVND (reference sequence). CDR3 coding DNA: TGTGCCAGTAGTACGACCGAACCCTACACAGATACGCAGTATTTT. Encoded protein: CASSTTEPYTDTQYF.

The chain links TRBV29-1 to TRBJ1-2; 12 bases fit TRBD1. CDR1 SQVTM and CDR2 ANQGSEA come from the germline V gene. The CDR3 totals 15 residues. Trimming removed 6 bases from V and 5 bases from J; junction bases left unmatched: 10. The chain's CDR3 is CSVLTGTGGAYGYTF. The CDR3 region has the DNA TGCAGCGTGCTTACCGGGACAGGGGGCGCGTATGGCTACACCTTC. The whole variable domain, filled in from reference TRBV29-1 and TRBJ1-2, reads SAVISQKPSRDICQRGTSLTIQCQVDSQVTMMFWYRQQPGQSLTLIATANQGSEATYESGFVIDKFPISRPNLTFSTLTVSNMSPEDSSIYLCSVLTGTGGAYGYTFGSGTRLTVV.

This clonotype occurred a few times. This sequence joins TRBV10-3 and TRBJ2-1; 8 bases fit TRBD1. CDR1 ENHRY and CDR2 SYGVKD come from the germline V gene. The CDR3 runs to 15 residues. The ends lost 0 bases at V and 6 bases at J; junction bases unmatched: 4. This CDR3 reads CAISESWTGSNEQFF. The CDR3 DNA reads TGTGCCATCAGTGAGTCATGGACAGGGAGCAATGAGCAGTTCTTC.

The V call is TRBV4-2, the J call TRBJ2-3, with D hard to call. Trimming left V 4 bases short and J 0 bases short, with 17 bases between. The CDR3 has 17 amino acids. Germline V lookup: CDR1 LGHNA, CDR2 YNFKEQ. The CDR3 nucleotides are TGTGCCAGCAGCCGAGGCAAGAGGCGAGTTAGCACAGATACGCAGTATTTT. Protein sequence: CASSRGKRRVSTDTQYF.

The V gene is TRBV29-1, the J gene TRBJ1-1; 7 nucleotides match TRBD1. Germline values: CDR1 SQVTM, CDR2 ANQGSEA. The CDR3 covers 13 residues. The V and J ends lost 7 bases and 0 bases, in that order; junction bases with no gene match: 5. The CDR3 DNA sequence: TGCAGCGCCACCGGGACAGTGAACACTGAAGCTTTCTTT. Protein: CSATGTVNTEAFF. The entire variable domain, with the rest obtained from reference TRBV29-1 and TRBJ1-1, is as follows: SAVISQKPSRDICQRGTSLTIQCQVDSQVTMMFWYRQQPGQSLTLIATANQGSEATYESGFVIDKFPISRPNLTFSTLTVSNMSPEDSSIYLCSATGTVNTEAFFGQGTRLTVV.

The chain has TRBV20-1 and TRBJ2-5; 11 bases fit TRBD2. CDR3 length: 13 amino acids. J gave up 2 bases and V 8 bases, and 4 bases lay outside the gene matches. From germline, CDR1 is DFQATT and CDR2 SNEGSKA (reference sequence). The CDR3 here is CSSLAGGQETQYF. The DNA for the CDR3 is TGCAGTTCTTTAGCGGGGGGGCAAGAGACCCAGTACTTC.

About this clonotype itself: One junction end does not reproduce the germline sequence, and a read error may be involved. V usage is TRBV6-2 or TRBV6-3 and J usage is TRBJ2-5, with 9 positions matching TRBD2. CDR3 length equals 18 residues. Germline lookup yields CDR1 MNHEY and CDR2 SVGEGT. CDR3 sequence (DNA): TGTGCCACCAGTTACTCGGATAACCTAGCGGGGCACCAAGAGACCCAGTACTTC. Protein product: CATSYSDNLAGHQETQYF.

V is TRBV25-1 and J is TRBJ2-5, with a possible D match to TRBD2 (6 bases). Germline CDR1 and CDR2: MGHDK and SYGVNS. This CDR3 is 14 amino acids long. With 6 bases removed from V and 0 bases from J, the gap between germline ends came to 11 bases. The CDR3: CASSRRDYQETQYF. CDR3 sequence (DNA): TGTGCCAGCAGCCGCCGGGACTACCAAGAGACCCAGTACTTC.

This chain connects TRBV10-2 to TRBJ1-1, with a tentative D call TRBD1 (5 bases). V lost 7 bases to trimming and J lost 0 bases, with 9 bases between them. The CDR3 contains 13 residues. Germline CDR1 is WSHSY and CDR2 is SAAADI. The CDR3 DNA is TGCGCCAGCACTACAGGAGTGAACACTGAAGCTTTCTTT. As protein: CASTTGVNTEAFF.

Points on this clonotype: Mismatch with germline at one junction end may stem from a read error. The chain combines TRBV11-3 with TRBJ2-5; D ambiguous. Germline V gives CDR1 SGHNT, CDR2 YENEEA. CDR3 size: 12 residues. CDR3 in DNA: TGTGCCAGCAGTTGGTACCAAGAGGCCCAGTACTTC. Amino acids: CASSWYQEAQYF.

The rearrangement links TRBV20-1 to TRBJ2-3, with D perhaps TRBD1 or TRBD2 (5 bases each). The germline V and J ends were trimmed by 1 base and 3 bases, with 11 bases remaining between them. The CDR3 sequence is 14 residues long. Germline CDR1 DFQATT, CDR2 SNEGSKA (reference sequence). For the CDR3, the DNA is TGCAGTGCTAGAGGAGGGGTAGCTACAGATACGCAGTATTTT. It translates to CSARGGVATDTQYF.

The chain links TRBV29-1 to TRBJ1-1; D unclear. The CDR3 consists of 13 residues. V lost 7 bases, J lost 0 bases, and 12 bases lay in between. Germline CDR1 and CDR2: SQVTM and ANQGSEA. CDR3 nucleotides: TGCAGCGCGCGAGTAGGGATGAACACTGAAGCTTTCTTT. Encoded protein: CSARVGMNTEAFF.